This T cell receptor beta chain was observed in a study of blood T cells in healthy people across ages (dated by TCRdb to between 2014 and 2017). Concerning the study at large: Template switching captured roughly one uniquely barcoded TCR beta cDNA molecule per two T cells in model experiments. The study measured age-related changes in TCR beta repertoire diversity using deep sequencing normalized with unique cDNA molecular identifiers. Donors were grouped into four age groups: young (average roughly 17 years), middle-aged (39), aged (roughly 67) and long-lived (82). To avoid experimental bias, donors of different ages were randomly spread across the sequencing lanes. Two additional independent replicas of 1 million unique cDNA reads from the same blood draw were analyzed for two donors (one aged 18 to 29 and one aged 80 or older). The full study reports these points: There was a strong correlation between observed TCR beta diversity and the percentage of naive T cells measured by flow cytometry. As age increased, observed TCR beta diversity per million T cells dropped in a roughly linear way, and a significant reduction was already evident by age approximately 40. Because donor CMV infection status was unknown, age-related changes in expanded clonotypes were potentially confounded. Compared with the aged group, the long-lived group had more naive CD4+ T cells, fewer expanded clones and increased TCR diversity, a pattern suggesting age selection. Bulk unsorted PBMC profiling prevented conclusive comparison of naive and antigen-experienced compartments. Estimates of total diversity based on one million sequenced T cells were considered lower bounds and underestimates.

The roughly 39 donors, aged about 6 to 95 years, were systemically healthy Caucasian individuals from Russia. Each donor gave about 9.2 milliliters of peripheral blood, drawn into EDTA-treated Vacutainer tubes. Ficoll-Paque density-gradient centrifugation was used to isolate PBMCs, with at least 6.5 million per sample. Trizol reagent was used to extract total RNA from PBMCs, with at least 6 micrograms per sample. Naive CD45RAhigh/CD27high T cell percentages were measured by flow cytometry on a PBMC aliquot from every donor. The library was built by means of 5' RACE. Sequencing was carried out with an Illumina HiSeq 2500. A second PCR of roughly 6 to 12 cycles was performed with a sample-barcoded 5' primer and a J-beta primer mix. A template-switch 5' adaptor carrying 12 random nucleotides introduced a unique molecular identifier onto each TCR beta cDNA molecule. At least 3 million CDR3-containing paired-end reads were obtained from each sample. First-strand cDNA was synthesized from all RNA with the Mint cDNA synthesis kit, primed by a TRBC-specific oligonucleotide. All cDNA was treated with uracil-DNA glycosylase and then went through a first 18-cycle PCR with the universal primers M1SS and BC2_uni_R. Processing in the source paper ran as follows. Each sample was normalized by randomly selecting 1 million high-quality reads, each carrying a distinct molecular identifier. Reads sharing molecular identifiers were discarded rather than binned into consensus sequences. CDR3 identification, clonotype clustering and error correction used MiTCR with a Q25 quality threshold and the strictest error-elimination algorithm. A nonparametric unseen species model with Euler transformation was used to estimate a lower bound on total TCR beta diversity. TCRdb itself trimmed the public reads at Q25 with fastp, ran MiXCR and retained productive beta chains. One record per CDR3 amino acid sequence lists the most common genes and DNA. These V and J calls rely on TCRdb rather than the paper's analysis. The sample table shows roughly 1,800,000 distinct CDR3 sequences, and 40% to 55% are seen once. The top ten constitute less than 2.5% of the sample.

The V end gives up 8 bases and the J end 5 bases, leaving 16 bases in the junction not matched to a gene. CDR1 is given as MNHNS and CDR2 as SASEGT, both from the germline V gene. Including the terminal cysteine and phenylalanine, the CDR3 comprises 17 residues. Only the CDR3 region is kept as DNA, spanning 51 bases read in frame from base 1. On this clonotype itself: The target of this receptor is not known. The record has no base qualities; no much larger clone is one base away.

Source material: blood. The chain was built from TRBV6-1 and TRBJ2-2, and 8 junction bases match TRBD1. The sequence was collected from a woman aged 40 to 50 in good health. The CDR3: CASGWDRSRSGTGELFF. The DNA sequence follows: TGTGCCAGCGGGTGGGACAGGAGCAGGAGTGGGACCGGGGAGCTGTTTTTT.